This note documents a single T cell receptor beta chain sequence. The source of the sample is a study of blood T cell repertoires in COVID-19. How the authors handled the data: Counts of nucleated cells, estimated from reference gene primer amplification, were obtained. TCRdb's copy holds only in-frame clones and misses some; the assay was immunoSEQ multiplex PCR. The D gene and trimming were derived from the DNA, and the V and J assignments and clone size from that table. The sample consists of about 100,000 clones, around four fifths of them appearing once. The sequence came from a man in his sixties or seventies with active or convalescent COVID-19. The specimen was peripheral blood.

CDR3 sequence (DNA): TGTGCCAGCAGCTTAGGCCCAGTTACAGAAGCTTTCTTT. Translated: CASSLGPVTEAFF. This chain links TRBV11-2 with TRBJ1-1, with D hard to call. Trimming pared 1 base from V and 8 bases from J, leaving 11 bases between. CDR1 is SGHAT and CDR2 is FQNNGV in the germline V gene. This CDR3 contains 13 residues. Full variable domain (remainder filled in from reference TRBV11-2 and TRBJ1-1): EAGVAQSPRYKIIEKRQSVAFWCNPISGHATLYWYQQILGQGPKLLIQFQNNGVVDDSQLPKDRFSAERLKGVDSTLKIQPAKLEDSAVYLCASSLGPVTEAFFGQGTRLTVV.